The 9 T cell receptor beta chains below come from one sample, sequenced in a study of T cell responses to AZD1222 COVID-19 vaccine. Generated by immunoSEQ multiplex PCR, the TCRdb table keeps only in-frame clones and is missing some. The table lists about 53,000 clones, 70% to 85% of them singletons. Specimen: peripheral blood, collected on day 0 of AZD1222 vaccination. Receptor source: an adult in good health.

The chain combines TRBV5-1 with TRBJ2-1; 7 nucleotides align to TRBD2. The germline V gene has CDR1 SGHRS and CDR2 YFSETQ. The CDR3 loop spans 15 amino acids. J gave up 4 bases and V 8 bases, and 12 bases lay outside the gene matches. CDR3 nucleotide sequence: TGCGCCAGTGGGGAGGGCAGCGGAACATACAATGAGCAGTTCTTC. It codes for CASGEGSGTYNEQFF.

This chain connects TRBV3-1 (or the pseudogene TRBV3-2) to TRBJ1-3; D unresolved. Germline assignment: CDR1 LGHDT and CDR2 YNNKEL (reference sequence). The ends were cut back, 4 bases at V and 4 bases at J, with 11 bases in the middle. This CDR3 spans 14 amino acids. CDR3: CASSPSTSGNTIYF. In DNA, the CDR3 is TGTGCCAGCAGCCCATCTACGTCCGGAAACACCATATATTTT.

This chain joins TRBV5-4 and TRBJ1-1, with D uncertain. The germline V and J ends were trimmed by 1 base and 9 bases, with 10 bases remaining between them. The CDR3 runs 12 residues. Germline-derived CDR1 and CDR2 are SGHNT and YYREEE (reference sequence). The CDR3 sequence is CASSLSLGKAFF. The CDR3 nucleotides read TGTGCCAGCAGCTTGAGTCTCGGGAAAGCTTTCTTT. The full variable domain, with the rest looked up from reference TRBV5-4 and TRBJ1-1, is ETGVTQSPTHLIKTRGQQVTLRCSSQSGHNTVSWYQQALGQGPQFIFQYYREEENGRGNFPPRFSGLQFPNYSSELNVNALELDDSALYLCASSLSLGKAFFGQGTRLTVV.

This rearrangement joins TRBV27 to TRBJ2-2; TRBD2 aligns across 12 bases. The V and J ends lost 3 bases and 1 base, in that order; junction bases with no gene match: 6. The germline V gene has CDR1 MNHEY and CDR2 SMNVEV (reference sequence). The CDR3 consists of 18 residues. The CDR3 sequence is CASSFSRTSGVNTGELFF. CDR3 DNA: TGTGCCAGCAGTTTCTCAAGGACTAGCGGGGTGAACACCGGGGAGCTGTTTTTT.

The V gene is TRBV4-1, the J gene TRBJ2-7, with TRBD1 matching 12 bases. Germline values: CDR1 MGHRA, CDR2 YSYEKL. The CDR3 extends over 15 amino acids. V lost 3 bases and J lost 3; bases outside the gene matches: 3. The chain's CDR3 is CASSQGDRGLYEQYF. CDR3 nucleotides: TGCGCCAGCAGCCAGGGGGACAGGGGGCTCTACGAGCAGTACTTC.

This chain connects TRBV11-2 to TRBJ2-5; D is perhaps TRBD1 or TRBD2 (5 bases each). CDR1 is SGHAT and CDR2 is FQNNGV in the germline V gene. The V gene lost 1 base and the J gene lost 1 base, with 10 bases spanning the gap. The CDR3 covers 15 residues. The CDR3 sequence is CASSLVSGPQETQYF. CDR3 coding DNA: TGTGCCAGCAGCTTAGTCTCGGGACCCCAAGAGACCCAGTACTTC.

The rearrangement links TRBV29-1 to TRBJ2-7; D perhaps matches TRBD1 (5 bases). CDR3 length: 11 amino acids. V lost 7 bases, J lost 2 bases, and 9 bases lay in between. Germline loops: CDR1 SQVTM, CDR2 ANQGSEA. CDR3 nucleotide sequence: TGCAGCGCCGGACAAGCCTACGAGCAGTACTTC. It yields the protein CSAGQAYEQYF.

The CDR3 sequence: CASSFRTLGEKLFF. The CDR3 DNA reads as TGCGCCAGCAGCTTCCGGACATTGGGGGAAAAACTGTTTTTT. This sequence joins TRBV5-1 and TRBJ1-4; the D gene is possibly TRBD1 (5 bases). The CDR3 has 14 residues. V was cut by 2 bases and J by 8 bases, with 13 bases left in between. Per germline, CDR1 SGHRS and CDR2 YFSETQ. The full variable domain, rest sourced from reference TRBV5-1 and TRBJ1-4, is KAGVTQTPRYLIKTRGQQVTLSCSPISGHRSVSWYQQTPGQGLQFLFEYFSETQRNKGNFPGRFSGRQFSNSRSEMNVSTLELGDSALYLCASSFRTLGEKLFFGSGTQLSVL.

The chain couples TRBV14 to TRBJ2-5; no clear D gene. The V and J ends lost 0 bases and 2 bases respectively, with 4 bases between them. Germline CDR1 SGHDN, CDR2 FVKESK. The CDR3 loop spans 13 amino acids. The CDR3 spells CASSQELQETQYF. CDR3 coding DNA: TGTGCCAGCAGCCAAGAGTTGCAAGAGACCCAGTACTTC.